This TCR beta chain was captured by sequencing in a study of radiotherapy plus CTLA-4 blockade in lung cancer. Libraries were prepared by immunoSEQ multiplex PCR; TCRdb keeps only in-frame clonotypes and omits some of them. Altogether roughly 110,000 clones are present, around 84% being singletons, with the ten largest covering less than 4%. From germline, CDR1 is LNHNV and CDR2 YYDKDF (reference sequence). J gave up 4 bases and V 0 bases, and 2 bases lay outside the gene matches. The CDR3 is made up of 15 amino acids. The source of this sequence is a human donor with non-small cell lung cancer that progressed on radiotherapy plus ipilimumab. Some clones in this sample may be carry-over from other donors' samples. This specimen consisted of peripheral blood, obtained from a patient treated with radiotherapy plus ipilimumab. The chain combines TRBV15 with TRBJ2-7; 11 nucleotides line up with TRBD2. CDR3 sequence reads: CATSRETSGGYEQYF. Here the CDR3 DNA reads TGTGCCACCAGCAGAGAAACTAGCGGGGGTTACGAGCAGTACTTC.